The clone carrying this TCR beta chain has a single count. The record originates from a study of technical replicates of blood from several donors. TCRdb keeps only in-frame clones here, not all; method: immunoSEQ multiplex PCR. This table has about 64,000 clones, 70% to 90% appearing once. Sequenced material: PBMCs. This receptor was obtained from a human donor in good health. Some clones in this sample may be carry-over from other donors' samples.

This chain's CDR3 is CASQQGARLSTQYF. In nucleotides, the CDR3 is TGTGCCAGCCAGCAGGGGGCGCGGCTTAGTACGCAGTATTTT. V is TRBV2 and J is TRBJ2-3; 8 bases are shared with TRBD1. The CDR3 runs 14 residues. CDR1 and CDR2 (germline): SNHLY, FYNNEI. V shed 8 bases, J shed 8 bases, and the junction held 12 bases outside the gene matches.